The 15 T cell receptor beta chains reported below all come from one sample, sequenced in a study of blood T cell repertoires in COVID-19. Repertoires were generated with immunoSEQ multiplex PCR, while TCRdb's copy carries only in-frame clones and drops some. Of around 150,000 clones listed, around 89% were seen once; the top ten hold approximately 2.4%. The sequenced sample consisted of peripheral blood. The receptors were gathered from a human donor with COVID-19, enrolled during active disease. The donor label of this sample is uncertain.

The CDR3 region has the DNA TGCGCCAGCAGCCAGGCCTCTGGCCAGTCCTACGAGCAGTACTTC. Protein: CASSQASGQSYEQYF. This chain joins TRBV4-1 and TRBJ2-7; D is ambiguous. Trimming left V 3 bases short and J 1 base short, with 13 bases between. CDR1 is MGHRA and CDR2 is YSYEKL in the germline V gene. CDR3 length: 15 residues.

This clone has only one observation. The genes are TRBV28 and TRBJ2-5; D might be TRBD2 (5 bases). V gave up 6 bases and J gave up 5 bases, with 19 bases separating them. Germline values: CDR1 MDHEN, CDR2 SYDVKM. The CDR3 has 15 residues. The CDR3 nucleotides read TGTGCCAGCAGGCGTCCGGACGGAGGCAGGGAGACCCAGTACTTC. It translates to CASRRPDGGRETQYF.

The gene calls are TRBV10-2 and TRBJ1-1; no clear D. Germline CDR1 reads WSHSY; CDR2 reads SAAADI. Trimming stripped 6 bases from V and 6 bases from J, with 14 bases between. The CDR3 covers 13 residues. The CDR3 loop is CASREGLAAEAFF. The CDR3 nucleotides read TGCGCCAGCAGGGAGGGATTGGCGGCTGAAGCTTTCTTT.

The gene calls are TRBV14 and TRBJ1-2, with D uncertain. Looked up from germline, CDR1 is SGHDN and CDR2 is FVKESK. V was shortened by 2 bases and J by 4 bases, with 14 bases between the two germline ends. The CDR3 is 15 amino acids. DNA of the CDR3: TGTGCCAGCAGCCAATCCCCGACGGGAAGCTATGGCTACACCTTC. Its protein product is CASSQSPTGSYGYTF. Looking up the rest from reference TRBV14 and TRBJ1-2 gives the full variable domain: EAGVTQFPSHSVIEKGQTVTLRCDPISGHDNLYWYRRVMGKEIKFLLHFVKESKQDESGMPNNRFLAERTGGTYSTLKVQPAELEDSGVYFCASSQSPTGSYGYTFGSGTRLTVV.

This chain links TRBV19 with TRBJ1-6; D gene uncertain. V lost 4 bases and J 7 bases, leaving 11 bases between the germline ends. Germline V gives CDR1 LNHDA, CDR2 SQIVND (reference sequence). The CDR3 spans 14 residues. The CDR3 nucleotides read TGTGCCAGTAGTACAGCACAGTTAAATTCACCCCTCCACTTT. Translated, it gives CASSTAQLNSPLHF.

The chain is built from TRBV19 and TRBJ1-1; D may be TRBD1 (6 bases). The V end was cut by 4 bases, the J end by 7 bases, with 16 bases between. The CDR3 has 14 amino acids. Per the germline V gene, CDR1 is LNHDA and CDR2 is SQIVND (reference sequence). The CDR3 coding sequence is TGTGCCAGTAGTAGCCAGACAGGACGGGATGAAGCTTTCTTT. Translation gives CASSSQTGRDEAFF.

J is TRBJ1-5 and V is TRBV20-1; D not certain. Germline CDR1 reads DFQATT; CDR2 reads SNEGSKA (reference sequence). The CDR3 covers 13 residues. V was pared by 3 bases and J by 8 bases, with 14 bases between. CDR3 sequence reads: CSASVNGREPQHF. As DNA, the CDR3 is TGCAGTGCTAGTGTTAACGGTCGTGAGCCCCAGCATTTT.

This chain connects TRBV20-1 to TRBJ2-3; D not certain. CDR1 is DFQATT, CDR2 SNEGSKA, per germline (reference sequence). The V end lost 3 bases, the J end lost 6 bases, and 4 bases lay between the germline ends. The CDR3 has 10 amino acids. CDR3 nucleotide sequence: TGCAGTGCTAGTCAGGATACGCAGTATTTT. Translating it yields CSASQDTQYF.

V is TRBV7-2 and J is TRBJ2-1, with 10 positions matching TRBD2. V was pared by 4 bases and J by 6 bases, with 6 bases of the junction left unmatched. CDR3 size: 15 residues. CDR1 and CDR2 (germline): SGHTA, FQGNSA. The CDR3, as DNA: TGTGCCAGCAGCTCCCTAGCGGGAGTCGTCAATGAGCAGTTCTTC. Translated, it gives CASSSLAGVVNEQFF.

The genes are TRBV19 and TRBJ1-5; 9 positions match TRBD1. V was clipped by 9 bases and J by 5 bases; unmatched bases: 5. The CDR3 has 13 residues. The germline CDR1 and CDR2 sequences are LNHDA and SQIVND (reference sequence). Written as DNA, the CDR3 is TGTGCCAGCAGGGACAGGGCTGATCAGCCCCAGCATTTT. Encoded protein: CASRDRADQPQHF.

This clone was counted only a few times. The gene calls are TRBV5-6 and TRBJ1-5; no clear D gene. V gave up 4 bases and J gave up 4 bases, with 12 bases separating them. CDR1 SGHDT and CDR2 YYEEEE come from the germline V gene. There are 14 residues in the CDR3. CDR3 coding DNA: TGTGCCAGCAGCCCCTCCCAGTTGAATCAGCCCCAGCATTTT. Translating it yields CASSPSQLNQPQHF.

The CDR3 sequence is CASRNRQGSPLHF. The CDR3 nucleotides are TGTGCCAGCAGGAACAGACAGGGGTCACCCCTCCACTTT. This rearrangement joins TRBV2 to TRBJ1-6; 8 bases are shared with TRBD1. This CDR3 comprises 13 residues. Germline V CDR1 and CDR2: SNHLY, FYNNEI. J gave up 10 bases and V 6 bases, and 5 bases lay outside the gene matches.

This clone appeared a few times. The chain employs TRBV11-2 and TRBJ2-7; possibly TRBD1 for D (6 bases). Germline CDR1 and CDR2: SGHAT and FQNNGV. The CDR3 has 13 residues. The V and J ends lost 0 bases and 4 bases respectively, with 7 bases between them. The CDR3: CASSLDRGYEQYF. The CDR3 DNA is TGTGCCAGCAGCTTAGACAGGGGATACGAGCAGTACTTC. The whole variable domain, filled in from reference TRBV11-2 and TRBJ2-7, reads EAGVAQSPRYKIIEKRQSVAFWCNPISGHATLYWYQQILGQGPKLLIQFQNNGVVDDSQLPKDRFSAERLKGVDSTLKIQPAKLEDSAVYLCASSLDRGYEQYFGPGTRLTVT.

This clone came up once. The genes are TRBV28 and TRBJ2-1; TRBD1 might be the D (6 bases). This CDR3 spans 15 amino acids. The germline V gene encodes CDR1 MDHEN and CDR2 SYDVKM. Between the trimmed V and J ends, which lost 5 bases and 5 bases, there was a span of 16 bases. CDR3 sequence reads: CASSNTRGRNNEQFF. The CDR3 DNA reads TGTGCCAGCAGTAATACCAGGGGAAGGAACAATGAGCAGTTCTTC. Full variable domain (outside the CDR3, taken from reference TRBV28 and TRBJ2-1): DVKVTQSSRYLVKRTGEKVFLECVQDMDHENMFWYRQDPGLGLRLIYFSYDVKMKEKGDIPEGYSVSREKKERFSLILESASTNQTSMYLCASSNTRGRNNEQFFGPGTRLTVL.

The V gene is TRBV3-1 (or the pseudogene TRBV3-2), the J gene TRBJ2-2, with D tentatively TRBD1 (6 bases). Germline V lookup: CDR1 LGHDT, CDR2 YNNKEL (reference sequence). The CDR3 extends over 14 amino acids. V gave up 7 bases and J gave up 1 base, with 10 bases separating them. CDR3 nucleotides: TGTGCCAGCACCCGGACAGTGAACACCGGGGAGCTGTTTTTT. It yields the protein CASTRTVNTGELFF.